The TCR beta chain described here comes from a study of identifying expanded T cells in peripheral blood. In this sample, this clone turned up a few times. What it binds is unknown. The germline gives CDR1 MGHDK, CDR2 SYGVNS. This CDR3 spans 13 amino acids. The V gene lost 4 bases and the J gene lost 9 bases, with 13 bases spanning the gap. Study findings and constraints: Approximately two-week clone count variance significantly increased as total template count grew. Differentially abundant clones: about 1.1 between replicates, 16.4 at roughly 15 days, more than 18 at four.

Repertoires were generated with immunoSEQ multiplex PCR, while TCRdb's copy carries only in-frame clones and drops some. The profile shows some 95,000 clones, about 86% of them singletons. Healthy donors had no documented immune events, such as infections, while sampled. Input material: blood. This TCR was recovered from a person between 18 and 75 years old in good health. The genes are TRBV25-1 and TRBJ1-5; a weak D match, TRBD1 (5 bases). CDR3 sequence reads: CASSGGARGPQHF. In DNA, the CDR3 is TGTGCCAGCAGTGGAGGGGCCCGAGGGCCCCAGCATTTT.